This TCR beta chain was found in a study of a mutant IDH1 vaccine in newly diagnosed glioma (dated by TCRdb to about 2021). Background for the entire study: In the chemotherapy-containing groups, vaccination started alongside temozolomide cycles, whereas in patients who had radiotherapy alone it started 4-6 weeks after radiotherapy. For exploratory analyses, longitudinal TCRB deep sequencing was carried out in roughly 23 treated patients wherever samples were available. The 32 treated patients were about 60% male and roughly 40% female, with a mean age of around 40 years. Peripheral blood was collected at six visits: V03 (baseline), V05, V07, V10, V12 and V13. Visit V12 was the week-35 safety follow-up and visit V13 was the week-47 end of study. Prior to enrollment, patients had been given standard therapy consisting of radiotherapy alone, temozolomide alone, or radiochemotherapy with temozolomide, with the combination given to most patients. Points the paper makes about the study in general: No apparent relationship was observed between pseudoprogression and alterations in the top peripheral T cell clonotypes detected by TCRB sequencing. It was noted by the authors that analyses of patient blood samples could not be reproduced owing to sample limitations. Vaccine-induced immune responses across multiple MHC alleles were detected in about 93% of patients. Availability determined which PBMC samples were chosen for TCRB deep sequencing.

Library preparation employed the immunoSEQ multiplex PCR assay. Rearranged TCR beta chain sequences were amplified using the hsTCRB Kit according to the manufacturer's protocol. TCRB libraries were sequenced on an Illumina MiSeq. Per the source publication's procedure: The kit vendor's proprietary platform handled demultiplexing, trimming and gene mapping. TCRdb took over this immuneACCESS table, retaining in-frame rearrangements with V and J assigned. Such tables are incomplete; in checked studies, under half of the missing clones stem from an unresolved V gene, and the remainder is unexplained. That table gives V, J and clone size, and the DNA gave D and trimming. This sample has some 62,000 clones in its table, and 80% to 85% of those were observed once. About 4% of the sample is taken by the ten largest. This clone came up a few times. Its cognate antigen has yet to be identified. Per-nucleotide qualities are absent, and no much larger clonotype sits a single base away.

Explained via the paper, the time point label denotes: week 47, end of study. A 20-mer mutant IDH1 peptide at 300 micrograms in Montanide made up each vaccine dose, which was injected subcutaneously together with topical imiquimod. Patients were given eight vaccinations, in weeks 1, 3, 5, 7, 11, 15, 19 and 23, which matched visits V03 through V10. Newly diagnosed WHO grade 3 or 4 IDH1-mutant astrocytomas showing loss of nuclear ATRX were present in the donors. The samples were drawn from NOA16, a multicentre, single-arm, open-label phase I trial in Germany that tested a mutant IDH1 peptide vaccine in humans for the first time. Genomic DNA for TCRB sequencing was extracted from EDTA blood using the DNeasy Blood and Tissue Kit. From a lookup of the germline V gene, CDR1 and CDR2 are MNHNS and SASEGT. The CDR3 goes from the cysteine to the phenylalanine over 13 residues. Only CDR3 DNA remains: 39 bases, in frame from the first base. The junction carries 14 bases between V and J, which are trimmed by 8 bases and 3 bases respectively.

The receptor was derived from a man aged 30 to 45 with glioma. Source: PBMCs, taken from a glioma patient whose treatment included an IDH1 peptide vaccine. Recombination joined TRBV6-1 with TRBJ2-7, with TRBD1 as a weak D call on 6 bases. The nucleotide sequence is TGTGCCAGCGGGCCGGGACATATCTACGAGCAGTACTTC. Its coded protein is CASGPGHIYEQYF.